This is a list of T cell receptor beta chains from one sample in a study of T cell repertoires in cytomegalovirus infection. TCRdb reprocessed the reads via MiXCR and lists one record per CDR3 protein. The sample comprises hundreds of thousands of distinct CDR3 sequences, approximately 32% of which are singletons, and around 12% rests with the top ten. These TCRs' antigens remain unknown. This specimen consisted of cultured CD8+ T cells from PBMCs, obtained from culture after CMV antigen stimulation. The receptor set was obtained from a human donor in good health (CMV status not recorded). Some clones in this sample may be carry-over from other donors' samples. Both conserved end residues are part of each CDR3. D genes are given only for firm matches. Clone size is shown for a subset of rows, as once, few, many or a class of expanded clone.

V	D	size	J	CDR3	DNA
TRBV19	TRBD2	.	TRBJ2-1	CASTKRDYWNEQFF	TGTGCCAGTACCAAAAGGGACTACTGGAATGAGCAGTTCTTC
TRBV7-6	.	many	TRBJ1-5	CASSLGQGENQPQHF	TGTGCCAGCAGTCTAGGGCAAGGAGAAAATCAGCCCCAGCATTTT
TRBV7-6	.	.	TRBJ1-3	CASSSTQGSGNTIYF	TGTGCCAGCAGCTCGACGCAGGGCTCTGGAAACACCATATATTTT
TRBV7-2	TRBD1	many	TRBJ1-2	CASSLAPNRGPLGYGYTF	TGTGCCAGCAGCTTAGCGCCGAACAGGGGGCCGCTAGGCTATGGCTACACCTTC
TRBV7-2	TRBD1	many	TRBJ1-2	CASSPRQGNNYGYTF	TGTGCCAGCAGCCCGAGACAGGGGAACAACTATGGCTACACCTTC
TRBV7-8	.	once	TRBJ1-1	CASIGEMNTEAFF	TGTGCCAGCATAGGAGAGATGAACACTGAAGCTTTCTTT
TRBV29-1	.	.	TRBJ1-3	CSVERVNSGNTIYF	TGCAGCGTTGAACGAGTCAACTCTGGAAACACCATATATTTT
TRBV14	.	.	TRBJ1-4	CASSQENRTGPIRGVFF	TGTGCCAGCAGCCAAGAGAACAGGACGGGCCCGATACGGGGAGTGTTTTTT
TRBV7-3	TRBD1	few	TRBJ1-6	CASSLTPTGTEDNSPLHF	TGTGCCAGCAGCTTAACGCCAACCGGGACAGAGGATAATTCACCCCTCCACTTT
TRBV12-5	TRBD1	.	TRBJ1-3	CASGFGTVQSGNTIYF	TGTGCTAGTGGTTTTGGGACAGTACAATCTGGAAACACCATATATTTT
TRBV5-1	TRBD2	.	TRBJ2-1	CASSQLAGGPYNEQFF	TGCGCCAGCAGCCAATTAGCGGGGGGTCCCTACAATGAGCAGTTCTTC
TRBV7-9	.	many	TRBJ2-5	CASSVDWNQETQYF	TGTGCCAGCAGCGTTGACTGGAACCAAGAGACCCAGTACTTC
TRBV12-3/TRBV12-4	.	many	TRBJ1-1	CASSLDDPNTEAFF	TGTGCCAGCAGCCTGGACGACCCGAACACTGAAGCTTTCTTT
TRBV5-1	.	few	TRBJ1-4	CASSKYGATEEKLFF	TGCGCCAGCAGCAAGTACGGGGCCACGGAGGAAAAACTGTTTTTT
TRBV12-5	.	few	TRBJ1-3	CASGFGRTDSGNTIYF	TGTGCTAGTGGTTTCGGTAGGACAGACTCTGGAAACACCATATATTTT
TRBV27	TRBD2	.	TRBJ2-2	CASSTLAGRAGELFF	TGTGCCAGCAGCACCTTGGCAGGGAGGGCCGGGGAGCTGTTTTTT
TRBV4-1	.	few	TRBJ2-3	CASSQSRGLDTQYF	TGCGCCAGCAGCCAAAGTCGGGGCTTAGATACGCAGTATTTT
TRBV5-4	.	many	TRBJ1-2	CASSLRREDGDYGYTF	TGTGCCAGCAGCTTGCGACGTGAGGACGGTGATTATGGCTACACCTTC
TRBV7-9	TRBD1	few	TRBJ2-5	CASSRTGQGGQETQYF	TGTGCCAGCAGCCGGACGGGACAGGGGGGACAAGAGACCCAGTACTTC
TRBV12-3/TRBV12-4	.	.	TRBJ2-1	CASSLNNLHEQFF	TGTGCCAGCAGCTTAAACAACCTGCATGAGCAGTTCTTC
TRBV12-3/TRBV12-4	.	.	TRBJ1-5	CTSSWGGWNQPQHF	TGTACCAGCAGTTGGGGGGGGTGGAATCAGCCCCAGCATTTT